A single sample is the source of the 12 T cell receptor beta chains below, sequenced in a study of T cell responses to AZD1222 COVID-19 vaccine (dated by TCRdb to about 2021). In light of the paper, this sample's time point label describes: baseline before first vaccination. Library prep was done by the immunoSEQ multiplex PCR assay. TCRdb mirrors the immuneACCESS table, restricted to in-frame sequences. Some clones are absent from its copies; in checked studies, under half trace to an unresolved V gene, and the reason for the others is unknown. The sample table shows more than 85,000 clones, and 88% are seen once. About 2.5% of the sample is taken by the ten largest. Sequenced material: peripheral blood, taken on day 0 of AZD1222 vaccination. These receptors all come from an adult in good health.

The chain has TRBV7-9 and TRBJ2-1; 8 nucleotides agree with TRBD2. This CDR3 spans 14 amino acids. CDR1 SEHNR and CDR2 FQNEAQ come from the germline V gene (reference sequence). Losses at the gene ends were 2 bases for V and 3 bases for J; bases not matched to a gene: 0. The DNA of the CDR3 is TGTGCCAGCAGCTTACTAGCGGGCTACAATGAGCAGTTCTTC. It translates to CASSLLAGYNEQFF.

A note on this clone: One end of the junction is discordant with germline, which a read error may explain. The J gene is TRBJ2-7, the V gene TRBV2; 11 positions agree with TRBD1. The CDR3 has 17 residues. Germline lookup yields CDR1 SNHLY and CDR2 FYNNEI. The CDR3 DNA reads TGTGCCAGCAGTGAAGCTTCCCTACGGGACAGGGGGTACGTGCAGTACTTC. This translates into CASSEASLRDRGYVQYF.

The rearrangement links TRBV9 to TRBJ1-3, with D perhaps TRBD1 (5 bases). This CDR3 has 14 residues. Germline values: CDR1 SGDLS, CDR2 YYNGEE. The V end lost 0 bases, the J end lost 10 bases, and 14 bases lay between the germline ends. CDR3 DNA: TGTGCCAGCAGCGTAGATGCAGGGCGGGGGACCATATATTTT. The encoded protein is CASSVDAGRGTIYF.

The chain has TRBV6-5 and TRBJ2-2, with 7 bases lining up with TRBD2. Germline assignment: CDR1 MNHEY and CDR2 SVGAGI. V shed 8 bases and J 3 bases; nucleotides not matched to a gene: 6. The CDR3 loop spans 14 amino acids. As DNA, the CDR3 is TGTGCCAGCGGAGTGGGAGGGGACACCGGGGAGCTGTTTTTT. Translated, it gives CASGVGGDTGELFF.

The gene calls are TRBV5-1 and TRBJ1-4; tentatively, D is TRBD1 (5 bases). The CDR3 spans 15 residues. Trimming cost V 4 bases and J 2 bases, with 12 bases left between them. Germline values: CDR1 SGHRS, CDR2 YFSETQ. DNA of the CDR3: TGCGCCAGCAGCCTCCAGGCAGGGACTAATGAAAAACTGTTTTTT. It codes for CASSLQAGTNEKLFF.

V usage is TRBV29-1 and J usage is TRBJ1-1; TRBD1 matches at 7 bases. The J segment lost 0 bases and the V segment lost 7 bases, leaving 5 bases of the junction unmatched. The CDR3 runs to 13 residues. Germline V gives CDR1 SQVTM, CDR2 ANQGSEA. In DNA form, the CDR3 reads TGCAGCGGGCAACAGGGGATGAACACTGAAGCTTTCTTT. Translated: CSGQQGMNTEAFF.

V usage is TRBV18 and J usage is TRBJ1-1; 7 bases are shared with TRBD1. The J segment lost 1 base and the V segment lost 5 bases, leaving 4 bases of the junction unmatched. The CDR3 covers 14 residues. In germline, CDR1 is KGHSH, CDR2 LQKENI. The CDR3 sequence is CASSTQGGNTEAFF. CDR3 nucleotides: TGTGCCAGCTCAACTCAGGGGGGGAACACTGAAGCTTTCTTT.

The chain is built from TRBV7-9 and TRBJ2-6; no firm D call. V was trimmed by 11 bases and J by 1 base, leaving 6 bases between them. CDR3 length equals 12 residues. The germline V gene has CDR1 SEHNR and CDR2 FQNEAQ (reference sequence). The CDR3 DNA follows: TGTGCCTATCGATCTGGGGCCAACGTCCTGACTTTC. Its protein is CAYRSGANVLTF.

V is TRBV2 and J is TRBJ1-1, with D possibly TRBD1 on 5 matching bases. This CDR3 is 16 amino acids long. Germline CDR1 and CDR2: SNHLY and FYNNEI. Trimming removed 4 bases at V and 5 bases at J, with 20 bases between. The CDR3 DNA reads TGTGCCAGCAGTGTAGCCAGGGTAGGTTTGAGGACTGAAGCTTTCTTT. Its translation: CASSVARVGLRTEAFF.

This chain connects TRBV6-1 to TRBJ2-7; 8 positions agree with TRBD2. V was pared by 2 bases and J by 0 bases, with 3 bases of the junction left unmatched. Germline-derived CDR1 and CDR2 are MNHNS and SASEGT. This CDR3 region has 15 residues. In DNA form, the CDR3 reads TGTGCCAGCAGTGAAACCGGGACTAGCTCCTACGAGCAGTACTTC. Translation gives CASSETGTSSYEQYF.

The chain combines TRBV6-5 with TRBJ2-2; TRBD2 matches at 10 bases. CDR3 length equals 14 residues. Germline CDR1 MNHEY, CDR2 SVGAGI. V lost 5 bases and J lost 6; bases outside the gene matches: 3. The CDR3 DNA follows: TGTGCCAGCAGTCTGGGACTAGCGCCCGGGGAGCTGTTTTTT. This translates into CASSLGLAPGELFF.

The chain uses TRBV7-3 and TRBJ2-6; tentative D call: TRBD2 (5 bases). Looked up from germline, CDR1 is SGHTA and CDR2 is FQGTGA. The V end was cut by 5 bases, the J end by 2 bases, with 13 bases between. This CDR3 is 16 amino acids long. The CDR3 region has the DNA TGTGCCAGCAGCCCGGTCGGGGTGGCTGGGGCCAACGTCCTGACTTTC. Translating it yields CASSPVGVAGANVLTF.